The entry that follows covers one T cell receptor beta chain sequence. This sample was included in a study of blood T cell repertoires in COVID-19. Study-wide context: Both acute and convalescent COVID-19 samples were obtained from the United States, Italy and Spain. The cDNA or gDNA used as material had been derived from T cells, B-cell-depleted T cells, or PBMCs.

Trimming removed 3 bases from V and 2 bases from J, with 11 bases in between. The CDR3 sequence is 14 residues long. Germline V CDR1 and CDR2: KGHSH, LQKENI. Seattle enrolled patients during active infection and tracked them longitudinally. Original handling: Reference gene primer amplification in the assay estimated nucleated cell counts. The assay was immunoSEQ multiplex PCR, and TCRdb's table has in-frame clones only and misses some. V, J and clone size derive from that table, while D and trimming were established from the DNA sequence. Of 45,000 or so clones in the sample, 87% were seen once. This TCR came from a woman older than 75 with COVID-19, enrolled during active disease. V and J are TRBV18 and TRBJ2-7, with D possibly matching TRBD1 (5 bases). The sample was peripheral blood. The CDR3 DNA is TGTGCCAGCTCACCCTCGGCAGGGACCTACGAGCAGTACTTC. Translating it yields CASSPSAGTYEQYF.